This T cell receptor beta chain emerged from a study of early T cells in non-severe SARS-CoV-2 infection. About the study: Sequencing used unsorted whole-blood bulk RNA, so chains lack pairing.

This clonotype was counted between two and nine times. No antigen is known for it. General study points: In VDJdb matching, anti-spike CD8 responses were favored while private and CD4 specificities went missing.

Unique molecular identifiers were attached to individual cDNA molecules. MiXCR, run by TCRdb on the 5' RACE reads, gives a single entry per CDR3 protein. The sample includes around 40,000 distinct CDR3 sequences, under 8% of them seen just once. Trimming took off 0 bases at V and 3 bases at J, with 15 bases between the two ends. The V gene's germline CDR1 is SGHVS and CDR2 FNYEAQ. This CDR3 is built from 17 residues. The TCR comes from an adult who was a healthcare worker with PCR-confirmed SARS-CoV-2 infection or an uninfected control (not recorded which). The source material was whole blood. The V and J genes are TRBV7-6 and TRBJ2-1; D remains unclear. The CDR3 sequence: CASSLAPAGRIYNEQFF. As DNA, the CDR3 is TGTGCCAGCAGCTTAGCCCCAGCAGGCCGGATCTACAATGAGCAGTTCTTC.